The source of this TCR beta chain is a study of CD8 T cells in ankylosing spondylitis. Study results and caveats: Reactive arthritis synovial fluid and blood were previously reported to contain some motif variants. Within ankylosing spondylitis blood, a TCR beta motif made up of eight or nine highly homologous variants appeared to be characteristic.

In making TCR beta libraries, quantitative 5'-RACE with molecular barcodes was used. TCRdb ran MiXCR on the 5' RACE reads and lists one entry per CDR3 protein. The sample records some 700,000 distinct CDR3 sequences, 15% to 20% being singletons. This clonotype was seen only a few times. Its specificity is not known. Trimming stripped 2 bases from V and 0 bases from J, with 13 bases between. The CDR3 extends over 16 amino acids. The V gene's germline CDR1 is ENHRY and CDR2 SYGVKD. Sequencing used blood, either unsorted or a sorted T cell fraction (not recorded which). The TCR sequence derives from a male donor with ankylosing spondylitis. The chain uses TRBV10-3 and TRBJ1-2; D is unclear. The DNA of the CDR3 is TGTGCCATCAGTGAGCACACTGGGATAGCTAACTATGGCTACACCTTC. Encoded protein: CAISEHTGIANYGYTF.